These 28 T cell receptor beta chains came from one sample sequenced in a study of T cell clones after liver transplantation. Sequencing used immunoSEQ multiplex PCR; TCRdb keeps in-frame clones, though not all of them. The sample contains tens of thousands of clones, 80% to 90% of which appear only once. Sequencing was performed on CD4+ T cells from blood, taken 48 months after liver transplant. All receptors derive from a human patient who received a liver transplant. Some T cells may possibly be graft donor cells.

The chain employs TRBV12-5 and TRBJ1-6; D is ambiguous. The V gene lost 3 bases and the J gene lost 9 bases, with 12 bases spanning the gap. The CDR3 is 14 residues long. Germline loops: CDR1 LGHNT, CDR2 FRNRAP. The CDR3, as DNA: TGTGCTAGTGGTTTCCAGGACGCTGCTTCACCCCTCCACTTT. Translation gives CASGFQDAASPLHF.

V usage is TRBV5-1 and J usage is TRBJ2-7, with 10 bases aligning to TRBD2. Germline loops: CDR1 SGHRS, CDR2 YFSETQ. CDR3 length equals 17 residues. The ends lost 0 bases at V and 2 bases at J; junction bases unmatched: 8. DNA of the CDR3: TGCGCCAGCAGCTTGGGCCCTAGCGGGGGAAGTCCCTACGAGCAGTACTTC. It specifies CASSLGPSGGSPYEQYF.

V gene TRBV7-3 combines with J gene TRBJ2-1, with D perhaps given as TRBD1 or TRBD2 (5 bases each). Germline values: CDR1 SGHTA, CDR2 FQGTGA. This CDR3 has 12 residues. Trimming stripped 0 bases from V and 10 bases from J, with 7 bases between. The CDR3 loop reads CASSLTRGEQFF. The CDR3, as DNA: TGTGCCAGCAGCTTAACGAGGGGAGAGCAGTTCTTC.

The chain is built from TRBV9 and TRBJ2-5; D is possibly TRBD1 (7 bases). The CDR3 consists of 17 residues. CDR1 and CDR2 from the germline V gene are SGDLS and YYNGEE. V lost 0 bases and J 4 bases, leaving 19 bases between the germline ends. The CDR3 DNA sequence: TGTGCCAGCAGCGTAGAGGGGGGACAGAGAAATATAGAGACCCAGTACTTC. This translates into CASSVEGGQRNIETQYF.

This chain connects TRBV6-6 to TRBJ2-3; a possible D gene is TRBD1 (5 bases). V gave up 6 bases and J gave up 4 bases, with 14 bases separating them. Germline V lookup: CDR1 MNHNY, CDR2 SVGAGI (reference sequence). This CDR3 is 14 amino acids long. CDR3 DNA: TGTGCCAGCAGGGATAGGGGTGGCGCAGATACGCAGTATTTT. Protein sequence: CASRDRGGADTQYF.

V usage is TRBV7-8 and J usage is TRBJ1-1; D remains ambiguous. Germline V CDR1 and CDR2: SGHVS, FQNEAQ. This CDR3 is built from 13 residues. The ends were cut back, 6 bases at V and 8 bases at J, with 16 bases in the middle. The CDR3 sequence is CASSSGRDKEAFF. The CDR3 nucleotides read TGTGCCAGCAGTTCCGGACGGGATAAGGAAGCTTTCTTT.

This chain uses TRBV5-5 with TRBJ2-2; TRBD1 matches 11 bases. The CDR3 contains 17 residues. CDR1 and CDR2 (germline): SGHKS, YYEKEE (reference sequence). V lost 4 bases, J lost 0 bases, and 5 bases stayed unmatched. In DNA form, the CDR3 reads TGTGCCAGCAGCAACGGACAGGGGGCAACGAACACCGGGGAGCTGTTTTTT. Its protein is CASSNGQGATNTGELFF. Full variable domain (missing parts from reference TRBV5-5 and TRBJ2-2): DAGVTQSPTHLIKTRGQQVTLRCSPISGHKSVSWYQQVLGQGPQFIFQYYEKEERGRGNFPDRFSARQFPNYSSELNVNALLLGDSALYLCASSNGQGATNTGELFFGEGSRLTVL.

The chain recombines TRBV5-1 with TRBJ2-1; 10 nucleotides agree with TRBD2. V was pared by 0 bases and J by 7 bases, with 7 bases of the junction left unmatched. CDR1 is SGHRS and CDR2 is YFSETQ in the germline V gene. This CDR3 comprises 16 residues. Here the CDR3 reads CASSLGILAGVNEQFF. The CDR3 coding sequence is TGCGCCAGCAGCTTGGGTATTCTAGCGGGAGTAAATGAGCAGTTCTTC.

The gene calls are TRBV7-2 and TRBJ1-5; weak D call: TRBD1 (6 bases). The CDR3 covers 15 residues. The germline gives CDR1 SGHTA, CDR2 FQGNSA. The V end lost 1 base, the J end lost 2 bases, and 9 bases lay between the germline ends. CDR3 residues: CASSLDRDRNQPQHF. CDR3 in DNA: TGTGCCAGCAGCTTAGACAGGGACCGCAATCAGCCCCAGCATTTT.

The chain couples TRBV19 to TRBJ1-2, with a weak D call TRBD1 (6 bases). V was shortened by 6 bases and J by 8 bases, with 22 bases between the two germline ends. Germline V gives CDR1 LNHDA, CDR2 SQIVND (reference sequence). CDR3 length: 15 amino acids. The CDR3 DNA is TGTGCCAGTAGGACAACCGATACAGGGCTCGGAGGCTACACCTTC. This codes for CASRTTDTGLGGYTF.

This clone was observed a single time. This chain uses TRBV7-3 with TRBJ2-3; D gene ambiguous. This CDR3 contains 15 residues. In germline, CDR1 is SGHTA, CDR2 FQGTGA. Trimming shortened V by 5 bases and J by 7 bases, and 19 bases separated the two germline ends. The CDR3 sequence is CASSPLRGQTNTQYF. CDR3 bases: TGTGCCAGCAGCCCCCTGCGAGGTCAGACGAATACGCAGTATTTT.

The chain links TRBV10-3 to TRBJ1-3; D is possibly TRBD1 (5 bases). CDR1 ENHRY and CDR2 SYGVKD come from the germline V gene. The CDR3 covers 13 residues. V gave up 2 bases and J gave up 4 bases, with 6 bases separating them. Here the CDR3 DNA reads TGTGCCATCAGTGAGGGGGACGGAAACACCATATATTTT. Amino acids: CAISEGDGNTIYF.

This clone was counted once. The chain carries TRBV11-2 and TRBJ2-7; possible D gene TRBD1, 5 bases. Germline CDR1 is SGHAT and CDR2 is FQNNGV. V lost 3 bases to trimming and J lost 6 bases, with 15 bases between them. CDR3 length equals 14 residues. The CDR3 spells CASSLRQGRVEQYF. CDR3 nucleotides: TGTGCCAGCAGCTTGCGGCAGGGCCGGGTCGAGCAGTACTTC.

This chain connects TRBV7-2 to TRBJ1-5, with D perhaps matching TRBD1 (6 bases). The length of the CDR3 is 16 residues. V dropped 5 bases and J dropped 1 base, with 15 bases sitting between them. CDR1 and CDR2 from the germline V gene are SGHTA and FQGNSA. In DNA form, the CDR3 reads TGTGCCAGCAGCGTACAACAGGGTTTGAGCAATCAGCCCCAGCATTTT. This gives the protein CASSVQQGLSNQPQHF. Full variable domain (remainder filled in from reference TRBV7-2 and TRBJ1-5): GAGVSQSPSNKVTEKGKDVELRCDPISGHTALYWYRQSLGQGLEFLIYFQGNSAPDKSGLPSDRFSAERTGGSVSTLTIQRTQQEDSAVYLCASSVQQGLSNQPQHFGDGTRLSIL.

The chain is built from TRBV9 and TRBJ2-5; 9 bases line up with TRBD1. The CDR3 has 15 residues. The J segment lost 5 bases and the V segment lost 3 bases, leaving 8 bases of the junction unmatched. Germline V lookup: CDR1 SGDLS, CDR2 YYNGEE. The CDR3, as DNA: TGTGCCAGCAGCGGCCGGGGGACAGGGTGGGAGACCCAGTACTTC. Translating gives CASSGRGTGWETQYF.

This chain joins TRBV4-3 and TRBJ2-3, with D possibly TRBD1 on 5 matching bases. CDR3 length equals 15 residues. In germline, CDR1 is LGHNA, CDR2 YSLEER. The V end was cut by 3 bases, the J end by 0 bases, with 10 bases between. The CDR3 nucleotides read TGCGCCAGCAGCCAGCAGGGCTCTAGCACAGATACGCAGTATTTT. This codes for CASSQQGSSTDTQYF.

The CDR3: CATCRRNYGYTF. CDR3 DNA sequence: TGTGCCACCTGTCGGCGAAACTATGGCTACACCTTC. V is TRBV6-5 and J is TRBJ1-2; D gene ambiguous. With 10 bases removed from V and 2 bases from J, the gap between germline ends came to 11 bases. CDR1 is MNHEY, CDR2 SVGAGI, per germline. This CDR3 comprises 12 residues.

Many counts were recorded for this clone. J is TRBJ2-7 and V is TRBV7-2; 7 nucleotides match TRBD2. The CDR3 loop spans 14 amino acids. The ends lost 4 bases at V and 4 bases at J; junction bases unmatched: 7. Per the germline V gene, CDR1 is SGHTA and CDR2 is FQGNSA. The CDR3 DNA is TGTGCCAGCAGCTCCCGAGCGGGACCATACGAGCAGTACTTC. Translation: CASSSRAGPYEQYF.

Only a few counts were recorded for this clone. The V and J genes are TRBV4-1 and TRBJ1-2; TRBD1 might be the D (6 bases). The V and J ends lost 0 bases and 4 bases respectively, with 12 bases between them. The germline CDR1 and CDR2 sequences are MGHRA and YSYEKL. This CDR3 is 15 amino acids long. This CDR3 reads CASSQDPTGLYGYTF. CDR3 in DNA: TGCGCCAGCAGCCAAGACCCGACAGGACTCTATGGCTACACCTTC.

The chain links TRBV9 to TRBJ1-5, with unresolved D. The ends were cut back, 3 bases at V and 3 bases at J, with 1 base in the middle. CDR3 length: 11 residues. Germline CDR1 SGDLS, CDR2 YYNGEE. The CDR3 DNA sequence: TGTGCCAGCAGCGCCAATCAGCCCCAGCATTTT. This sequence encodes CASSANQPQHF.

The rearrangement links TRBV13 to TRBJ2-7; D unclear. The CDR3 length is 12 residues. Germline lookup yields CDR1 PRHDT and CDR2 FYEKMQ (reference sequence). V was shortened by 2 bases and J by 4 bases, with 6 bases between the two germline ends. This CDR3 is CASSLLNYEQYF. The CDR3 coding sequence is TGTGCCAGCAGCTTACTGAATTACGAGCAGTACTTC.

J is TRBJ2-7 and V is TRBV7-2; D is uncertain. V dropped 0 bases and J dropped 2 bases, with 5 bases sitting between them. Germline V gene sequence: CDR1 SGHTA, CDR2 FQGNSA. The CDR3 length is 13 residues. As DNA, the CDR3 is TGTGCCAGCAGCTTAGCCAATACCTACGAGCAGTACTTC. Encoded protein: CASSLANTYEQYF.

The table lists this clone with a few counts. This sequence joins TRBV7-9 and TRBJ1-1, with D uncertain. Trimming removed 5 bases at V and 8 bases at J, with 12 bases between. CDR1 is SEHNR, CDR2 FQNEAQ, per germline (reference sequence). CDR3 length: 12 residues. The DNA for the CDR3 is TGTGCCAGCAGCCGAGGGCCATTAGAAGCTTTCTTT. Translated: CASSRGPLEAFF. Based on the CDR3 plus reference TRBV7-9 and TRBJ1-1, the full variable domain is DTGVSQNPRHKITKRGQNVTFRCDPISEHNRLYWYRQTLGQGPEFLTYFQNEAQLEKSRLLSDRFSAERPKGSFSTLEIQRTEQGDSAMYLCASSRGPLEAFFGQGTRLTVV.

The chain employs TRBV28 and TRBJ2-3; D not resolved. The CDR3 extends over 12 amino acids. Germline V gene sequence: CDR1 MDHEN, CDR2 SYDVKM. Trimming pared 6 bases from V and 6 bases from J, leaving 10 bases between. CDR3 sequence: CASSLTRDTQYF. Here the CDR3 DNA reads TGTGCCAGCAGCCTCACGCGGGATACGCAGTATTTT.

This chain links TRBV4-3 with TRBJ1-1; possible D gene TRBD1, 5 bases. V was cut by 0 bases and J by 4 bases, with 12 bases left in between. The CDR3 runs to 15 residues. Germline V CDR1 and CDR2: LGHNA, YSLEER. CDR3 sequence: CASSQERGTSTEAFF. The DNA for the CDR3 is TGCGCCAGCAGCCAAGAGAGGGGAACGTCCACTGAAGCTTTCTTT.

The chain combines TRBV6-5 with TRBJ2-1; 10 nucleotides align to TRBD1. This CDR3 region has 15 residues. The germline V gene has CDR1 MNHEY and CDR2 SVGAGI. V trimming: 6 bases; J trimming: 2 bases; junction bases outside the gene matches: 4. The CDR3: CASSPGTGAYNEQFF. The CDR3 nucleotides are TGTGCCAGCAGCCCCGGGACAGGGGCCTACAATGAGCAGTTCTTC.

The chain has TRBV7-9 and TRBJ2-5; 8 positions agree with TRBD1. The germline gives CDR1 SEHNR, CDR2 FQNEAQ (reference sequence). The junction had 4 bases not matched to a gene; V was cut back by 3 bases and J by 1 base. CDR3 size: 15 residues. The CDR3 nucleotides are TGTGCCAGCAGCTTCGTCACAGGGGGCCAAGAGACCCAGTACTTC. Its protein product is CASSFVTGGQETQYF. The full variable domain, in which reference TRBV7-9 and TRBJ2-5 provide the parts outside the CDR3, is DTGVSQNPRHKITKRGQNVTFRCDPISEHNRLYWYRQTLGQGPEFLTYFQNEAQLEKSRLLSDRFSAERPKGSFSTLEIQRTEQGDSAMYLCASSFVTGGQETQYFGPGTRLLVL.

V and J are TRBV7-2 and TRBJ2-2; D call uncertain. The CDR3 contains 15 residues. V lost 4 bases, J lost 0 bases, and 9 bases lay in between. In germline, CDR1 is SGHTA, CDR2 FQGNSA. The chain's CDR3 is CASSSINSNTGELFF. As DNA, the CDR3 is TGTGCCAGCAGCTCTATTAATTCGAACACCGGGGAGCTGTTTTTT.